This T cell receptor beta chain was recorded in a study of T cells in Graves' hyperthyroidism and ophthalmopathy. The CDR3 has 16 amino acids. The germline V gene has CDR1 MGHDK and CDR2 SYGVNS. The ends lost 6 bases at V and 6 bases at J; junction bases unmatched: 11. Amplified regions were TCR beta CDR3 sequences from RNA transcripts. The HTBI set primed first-round TCR CDR3 RT-PCR. TCRdb reprocessed the multiplex PCR reads via MiXCR and lists one record per CDR3 protein. The table includes 600,000 to 700,000 distinct CDR3 sequences, approximately 42% detected once. This clonotype was detected many times.

The genes are TRBV25-1 and TRBJ1-6; 7 bases line up with TRBD1. The receptor's source is an adult man with Graves' disease, either hyperthyroidism or ophthalmopathy (not recorded which). Specimen: peripheral blood or thyroid tissue (not recorded which). CDR3: CASSPPRAGGNSPLHF. CDR3 sequence (DNA): TGTGCCAGCAGCCCGCCGAGGGCAGGGGGTAATTCACCCCTCCACTTT.